The 4 T cell receptor beta chains given below trace back to one sample, sequenced in a study of post-analysis software for immune sequencing data (dated by TCRdb to the mid-2010s). What the study reported, not specific to this receptor: Significantly higher frequencies in patients than in controls were found for roughly five TRBV segments, including TRBV5-6, TRBV5-1 and TRBV20-1.

Their antigens remain unidentified. Libraries were built with PCR. Data came from an Illumina HiSeq 2500. Unique molecular identifiers were incorporated into TCR beta cDNA libraries to reduce PCR and sequencing biases. The public sequencing data were trimmed at Q25 with fastp and processed into clonotypes with MiXCR by TCRdb, which kept only in-frame beta chains. Entries are consolidated by CDR3 protein sequence, retaining the most common genes and DNA. In this sample the table shows roughly 650,000 distinct CDR3 sequences, approximately 60% of which occur a single time. The ten largest clonotypes hold approximately 11% of the sample. The sample taken for sequencing was blood. These receptors all stem from a girl aged 2 to 9 with multiple sclerosis.

This sequence joins TRBV10-3 and TRBJ1-6; 7 nucleotides align to TRBD1. Germline CDR1 is ENHRY and CDR2 is SYGVKD. V was pared by 3 bases and J by 7 bases, with 3 bases of the junction left unmatched. The CDR3 length is 14 residues. As DNA, the CDR3 is TGTGCCATCAGTGATAACAGGGGAAATTCACCCCTCCACTTT. This gives the protein CAISDNRGNSPLHF.

Concerning this clonotype itself: The junction shows a germline mismatch at one end, possibly a read error. DNA of the CDR3: TGCAGTGCTAGAGGGTCGAGCGGGAATAGCGCTGTCCACAATGAGCGGTTCTTC. Its translation: CSARGSSGNSAVHNERFF. J is TRBJ2-1 and V is TRBV20-1; TRBD2 agrees at 7 bases. There are 18 residues in the CDR3. In germline, CDR1 is DFQATT, CDR2 SNEGSKA (reference sequence).

The chain employs TRBV7-8 and TRBJ1-4, with TRBD1 matching 7 bases. From germline, CDR1 is SGHVS and CDR2 FQNEAQ. The V gene end was trimmed by 4 bases and the J gene end by 6 bases; junction bases not matched to a gene: 8. CDR3 size: 15 residues. The DNA for the CDR3 is TGTGCCAGCAGCTACTCTCCGGGACAGTATGAAAAACTGTTTTTT. It is translated as CASSYSPGQYEKLFF.

This sequence joins TRBV11-2 and TRBJ2-4, with TRBD1 as a possible D gene (5 bases). V lost 7 bases and J 0 bases, leaving 16 bases between the germline ends. Germline V gene lookup returns CDR1 SGHAT and CDR2 FQNNGV. This CDR3 has 16 residues. The CDR3 nucleotides are TGTGCCAGCAACCCTCGACAGACCTTAGCCAAAAACATTCAGTACTTC. This gives the protein CASNPRQTLAKNIQYF.